This TCR beta chain is from a study of blood T cell repertoires in COVID-19. Study-level information: The United States, Italy and Spain provided the acute and convalescent COVID-19 samples.

Donors in Cohort 3 counted as recovered after two negative PCRs, clearance, or symptom resolution. Germline CDR1 and CDR2: MGHRA and YSYEKL. V was cut by 4 bases and J by 4 bases, with 11 bases left in between. The CDR3 is 13 amino acids. In the original processing: For nucleated cells, counts were estimated from reference gene primer amplification. Sequenced by immunoSEQ multiplex PCR; TCRdb stores in-frame clones only, minus some. V and J calls and clone size are given by that table; D and trimming were obtained from the DNA. The profile shows over 150,000 clones, approximately 89% of them singletons.

Sequenced input: PBMCs or T cells enriched from blood (not recorded which). This sequence joins TRBV4-1 and TRBJ2-7; D is unclear. The TCR sequence derives from a man aged 40-49 years who had recovered from COVID-19. The CDR3 protein is CASSLPGSYEQYF. The CDR3, as DNA: TGCGCCAGCAGCCTCCCAGGCAGTTACGAGCAGTACTTC.